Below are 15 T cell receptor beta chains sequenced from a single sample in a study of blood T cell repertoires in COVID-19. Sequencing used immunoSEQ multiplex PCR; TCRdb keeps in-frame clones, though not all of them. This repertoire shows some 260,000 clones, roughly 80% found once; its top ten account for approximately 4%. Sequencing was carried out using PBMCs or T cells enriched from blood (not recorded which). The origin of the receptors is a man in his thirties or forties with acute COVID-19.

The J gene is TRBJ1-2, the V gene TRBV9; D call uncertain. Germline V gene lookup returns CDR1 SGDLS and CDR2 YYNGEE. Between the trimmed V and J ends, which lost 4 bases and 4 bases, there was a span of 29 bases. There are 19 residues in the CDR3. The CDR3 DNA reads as TGTGCCAGCAGCCCGGGAGGGTCGAGACTCTCCGGGATGAGCTATGGCTACACCTTC. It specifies CASSPGGSRLSGMSYGYTF.

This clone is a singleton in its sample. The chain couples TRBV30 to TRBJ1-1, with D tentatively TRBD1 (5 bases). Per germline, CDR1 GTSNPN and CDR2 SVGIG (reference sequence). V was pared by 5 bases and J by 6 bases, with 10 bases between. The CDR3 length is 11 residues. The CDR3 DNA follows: TGTGCCTGGGCCCAAGGGGCTGAAGCTTTCTTT. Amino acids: CAWAQGAEAFF.

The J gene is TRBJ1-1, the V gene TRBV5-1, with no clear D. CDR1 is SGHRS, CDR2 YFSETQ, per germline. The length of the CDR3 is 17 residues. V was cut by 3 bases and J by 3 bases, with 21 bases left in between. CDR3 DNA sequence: TGCGCCAGCAGCTCCGCTCGTAAGGGAGGGCAATACACTGAAGCTTTCTTT. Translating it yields CASSSARKGGQYTEAFF.

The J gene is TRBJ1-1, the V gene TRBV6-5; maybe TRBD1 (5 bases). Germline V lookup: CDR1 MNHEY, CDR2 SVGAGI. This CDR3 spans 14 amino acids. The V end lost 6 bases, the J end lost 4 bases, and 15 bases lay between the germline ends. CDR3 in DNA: TGTGCCAGCAGCGAGGGAGGGGCTGGCACTGAAGCTTTCTTT. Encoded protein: CASSEGGAGTEAFF.

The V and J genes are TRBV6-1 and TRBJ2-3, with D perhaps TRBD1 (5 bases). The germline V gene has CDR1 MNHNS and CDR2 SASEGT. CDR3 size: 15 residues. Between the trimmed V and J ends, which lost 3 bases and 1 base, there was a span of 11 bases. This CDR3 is CASSDGATGTDTQYF. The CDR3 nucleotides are TGTGCCAGCAGTGATGGGGCTACGGGCACAGATACGCAGTATTTT.

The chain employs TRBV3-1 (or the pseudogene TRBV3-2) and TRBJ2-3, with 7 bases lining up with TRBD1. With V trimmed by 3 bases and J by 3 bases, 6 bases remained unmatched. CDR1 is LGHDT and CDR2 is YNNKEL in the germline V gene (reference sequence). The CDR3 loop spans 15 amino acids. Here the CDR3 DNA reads TGTGCCAGCAGCCAGGAAGGGACAGAAACAGATACGCAGTATTTT. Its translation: CASSQEGTETDTQYF.

The CDR3 nucleotides read TGTGCCAGCAGCGCGGGACTAGCGGTATACAATGAGCAGTTCTTC. Its protein product is CASSAGLAVYNEQFF. The rearrangement uses TRBV9 and TRBJ2-1, with 11 bases aligning to TRBD2. Unmatched junction bases numbered 3, after V lost 3 bases and J lost 4 bases. The V gene's germline CDR1 is SGDLS and CDR2 YYNGEE. This CDR3 is 15 amino acids long.

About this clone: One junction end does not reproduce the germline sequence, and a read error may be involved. The CDR3 sequence is CALRQGSGYGYTF. In nucleotides, the CDR3 is TGTGCCCTCAGACAGGGGTCCGGGTATGGCTACACCTTC. The chain couples TRBV10-3 to TRBJ1-2; 8 bases align to TRBD1. Germline loops: CDR1 ENHRY, CDR2 SYGVKD. The CDR3 length is 13 residues.

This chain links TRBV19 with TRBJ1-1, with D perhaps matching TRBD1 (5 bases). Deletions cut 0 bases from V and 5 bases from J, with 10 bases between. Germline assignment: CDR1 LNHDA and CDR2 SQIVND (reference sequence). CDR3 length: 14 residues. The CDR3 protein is CASSIDRGLTEAFF. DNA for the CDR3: TGTGCCAGTAGTATAGATCGGGGGTTGACTGAAGCTTTCTTT.

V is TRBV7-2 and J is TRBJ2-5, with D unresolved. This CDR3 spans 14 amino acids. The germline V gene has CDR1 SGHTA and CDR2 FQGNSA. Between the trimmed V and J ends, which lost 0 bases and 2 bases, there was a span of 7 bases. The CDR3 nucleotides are TGTGCCAGCAGCTTAGCGGCCCTGCAAGAGACCCAGTACTTC. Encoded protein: CASSLAALQETQYF.

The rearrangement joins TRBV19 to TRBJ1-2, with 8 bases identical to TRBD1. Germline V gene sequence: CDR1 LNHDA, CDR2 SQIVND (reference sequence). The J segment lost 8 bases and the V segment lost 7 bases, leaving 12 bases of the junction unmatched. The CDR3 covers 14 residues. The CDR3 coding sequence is TGTGCCAGTACTACAGGGGGAACTCTTGGAGGCTACACCTTC. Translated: CASTTGGTLGGYTF.

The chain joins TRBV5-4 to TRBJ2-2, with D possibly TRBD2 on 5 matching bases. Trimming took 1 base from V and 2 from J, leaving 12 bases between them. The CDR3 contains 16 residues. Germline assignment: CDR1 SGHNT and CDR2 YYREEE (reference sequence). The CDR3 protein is CASSLRGPTNTGELFF. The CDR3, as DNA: TGTGCCAGCAGCTTGAGAGGGCCTACAAACACCGGGGAGCTGTTTTTT.

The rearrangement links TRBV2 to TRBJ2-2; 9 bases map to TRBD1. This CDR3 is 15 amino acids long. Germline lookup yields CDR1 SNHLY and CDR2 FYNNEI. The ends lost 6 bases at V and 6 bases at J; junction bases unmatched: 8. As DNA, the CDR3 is TGTGCCAGCAGCAAAGACAGGGGGACCGCCGGGGAGCTGTTTTTT. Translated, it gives CASSKDRGTAGELFF.

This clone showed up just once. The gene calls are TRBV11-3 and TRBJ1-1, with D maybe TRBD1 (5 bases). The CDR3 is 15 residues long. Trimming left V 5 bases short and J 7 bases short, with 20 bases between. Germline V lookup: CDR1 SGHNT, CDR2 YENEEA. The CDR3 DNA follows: TGTGCCAGCAGCCCAAGGGGCTTACGGGAGGATGAAGCTTTCTTT. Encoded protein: CASSPRGLREDEAFF.

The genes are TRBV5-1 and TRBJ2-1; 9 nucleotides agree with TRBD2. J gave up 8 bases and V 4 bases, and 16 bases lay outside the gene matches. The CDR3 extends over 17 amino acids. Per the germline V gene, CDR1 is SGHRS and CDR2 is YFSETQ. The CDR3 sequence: CASSPAGLAGRPDEQFF. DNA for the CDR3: TGCGCCAGCAGCCCTGCGGGTCTAGCGGGACGGCCGGATGAGCAGTTCTTC.